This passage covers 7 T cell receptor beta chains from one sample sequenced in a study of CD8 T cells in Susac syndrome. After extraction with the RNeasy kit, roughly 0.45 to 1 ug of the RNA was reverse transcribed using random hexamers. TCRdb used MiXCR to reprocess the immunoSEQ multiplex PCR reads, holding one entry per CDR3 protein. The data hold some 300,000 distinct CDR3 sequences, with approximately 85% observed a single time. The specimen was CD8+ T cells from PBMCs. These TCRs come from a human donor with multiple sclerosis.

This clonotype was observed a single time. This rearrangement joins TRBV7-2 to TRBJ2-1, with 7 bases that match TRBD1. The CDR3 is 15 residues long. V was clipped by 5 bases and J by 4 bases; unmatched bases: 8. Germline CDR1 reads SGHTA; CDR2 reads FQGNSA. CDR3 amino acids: CASSPWTGVYNEQFF. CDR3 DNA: TGTGCCAGCAGCCCATGGACAGGAGTTTACAATGAGCAGTTCTTC.

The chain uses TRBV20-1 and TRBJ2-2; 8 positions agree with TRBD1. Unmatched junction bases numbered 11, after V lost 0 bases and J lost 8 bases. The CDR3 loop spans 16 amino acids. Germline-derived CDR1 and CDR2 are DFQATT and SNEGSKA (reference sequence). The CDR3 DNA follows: TGCAGTGCTAGAGATAGCCAGGGGGCGCGGTTAGGGGAGCTGTTTTTT. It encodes CSARDSQGARLGELFF.

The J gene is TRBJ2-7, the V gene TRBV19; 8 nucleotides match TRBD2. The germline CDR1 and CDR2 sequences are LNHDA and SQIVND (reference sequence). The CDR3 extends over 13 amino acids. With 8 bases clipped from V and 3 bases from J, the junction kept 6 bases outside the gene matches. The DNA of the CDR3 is TGTGCCAGTGGCGACGGGGGGGGCTACGAGCAGTACTTC. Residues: CASGDGGGYEQYF.

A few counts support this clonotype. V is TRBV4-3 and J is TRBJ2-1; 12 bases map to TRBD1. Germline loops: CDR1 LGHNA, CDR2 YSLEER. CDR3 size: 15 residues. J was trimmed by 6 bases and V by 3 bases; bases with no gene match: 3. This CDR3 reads CASSQGQGAGNEQFF. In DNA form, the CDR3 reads TGCGCCAGCAGCCAGGGACAGGGGGCGGGCAATGAGCAGTTCTTC.

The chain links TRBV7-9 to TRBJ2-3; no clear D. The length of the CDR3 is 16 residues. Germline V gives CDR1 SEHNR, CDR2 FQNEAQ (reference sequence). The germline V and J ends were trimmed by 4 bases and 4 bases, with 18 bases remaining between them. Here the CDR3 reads CASSSSDGVAPDTQYF. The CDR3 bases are TGTGCCAGCAGCTCGTCAGATGGAGTGGCCCCAGATACGCAGTATTTT.

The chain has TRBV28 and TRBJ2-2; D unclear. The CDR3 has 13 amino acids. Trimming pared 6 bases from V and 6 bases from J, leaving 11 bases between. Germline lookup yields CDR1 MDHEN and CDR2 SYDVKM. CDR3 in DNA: TGTGCCAGCAGCCAGACCAGTGCCGGGGAGCTGTTTTTT. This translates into CASSQTSAGELFF.

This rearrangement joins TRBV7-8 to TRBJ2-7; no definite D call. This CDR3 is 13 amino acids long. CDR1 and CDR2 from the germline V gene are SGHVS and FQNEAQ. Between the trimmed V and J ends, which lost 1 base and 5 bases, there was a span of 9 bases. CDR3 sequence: CASSLEQFDEQYF. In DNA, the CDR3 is TGTGCCAGCAGCTTAGAACAGTTCGACGAGCAGTACTTC.